The source of this T cell receptor (beta chain) is a study of cytomegalovirus exposure and HLA in healthy donors. For the study at large: A prior study identified 110 million or so unique TCR beta sequences from some 200 million T cells.

Findings of the study overall: The CMV antigen specificity of three CMV-associated chains was confirmed through in vitro analysis. Analysis was carried out at a later point, and it linked a missense DCLRE1C variant to TCR beta V- and J-gene trimming. Associated with cytomegalovirus, according to the listing, were 164 TCR beta chains.

This clone has only a few counts. What it binds is not known. The PCR was carried out with 60 Vbeta primers and 13 Jbeta primers. Assay used: immunoSEQ multiplex PCR; TCRdb lists only in-frame clones, some missing. The sample contains about 140,000 clones, approximately 83% of which appear only once. This clonotype was sampled from a man between 40 and 49 years old in good health and CMV-seropositive. Source material: PBMCs.

CDR3 loop: CASSPGGWTEAFF. The CDR3 DNA follows: TGTGCCAGCAGCCCAGGGGGCTGGACTGAAGCTTTCTTT. This sequence joins TRBV5-4 and TRBJ1-1, with TRBD1 matching 8 bases. Germline CDR1 SGHNT, CDR2 YYREEE (reference sequence). Trimming removed 4 bases from V and 5 bases from J; junction bases left unmatched: 4. This CDR3 comprises 13 residues.